These T cell receptor beta chains were read from a single sample in a study of shared clonotypes between healthy human individuals. Repertoires were generated with immunoSEQ multiplex PCR, while TCRdb's copy carries only in-frame clones and drops some. Of around 2.1 million clones listed, around 95% are singletons. Sequencing was done on a sample of naive CD4+ T cells sorted from blood. The receptors originated from a man in his late teens or twenties in good health. Each CDR3 is given with its conserved first and last residue. Each record gives: D gene, V gene, clone size, J gene, CDR3 DNA, CDR3 protein. The D gene is left open where the match is weak. Some rows mark clone size as missing; the rest say once, few, many or name a class of expanded clone.

d_gene: TRBD1
v_gene: TRBV5-4
abundance: NA
j_gene: TRBJ1-1
CDR3nt: TGTGCCAGCAGCCGCGGACAGGGGTTGAACACTGAAGCTTTCTTT
CDR3aa: CASSRGQGLNTEAFF

d_gene: NA
v_gene: TRBV2
abundance: NA
j_gene: TRBJ2-1
CDR3nt: TGTGCCAGCTCGTGGCTGGACTTGAACAATGAGCAGTTCTTC
CDR3aa: CASSWLDLNNEQFF

d_gene: NA
v_gene: TRBV9
abundance: NA
j_gene: TRBJ2-3
CDR3nt: TGTGCCAGCAGCGTAGGATGGCAGGGGGGACCAGATACGCAGTATTTT
CDR3aa: CASSVGWQGGPDTQYF

d_gene: TRBD1
v_gene: TRBV5-1
abundance: NA
j_gene: TRBJ2-3
CDR3nt: TGCGCCAGCAGCGCCGACAGGGGAATATACACAGATACGCAGTATTTT
CDR3aa: CASSADRGIYTDTQYF

d_gene: NA
v_gene: TRBV6-1
abundance: once
j_gene: TRBJ1-5
CDR3nt: TGTGCCAGCAGCCCCTCAAGGGGCGTAAATCAGCCCCAGCATTTT
CDR3aa: CASSPSRGVNQPQHF

d_gene: TRBD1
v_gene: TRBV7-9
abundance: NA
j_gene: TRBJ2-1
CDR3nt: TGTGCCAGCAGCCCTGGGACAGGTCGGGCTCATGAGCAGTTCTTC
CDR3aa: CASSPGTGRAHEQFF

d_gene: TRBD1
v_gene: TRBV5-1
abundance: once
j_gene: TRBJ2-1
CDR3nt: TGCGCCAGCAGCTATGGACAGGGGACCTACAATGAGCAGTTCTTC
CDR3aa: CASSYGQGTYNEQFF

d_gene: NA
v_gene: TRBV2
abundance: NA
j_gene: TRBJ2-7
CDR3nt: TGTGCCAGCAGCAAGGATGTATACGAGCAGTACTTC
CDR3aa: CASSKDVYEQYF

d_gene: TRBD1
v_gene: TRBV19
abundance: NA
j_gene: TRBJ2-3
CDR3nt: TGTGCCAGTAGTATCCCCGGGACAGGGACAGATACGCAGTATTTT
CDR3aa: CASSIPGTGTDTQYF

d_gene: NA
v_gene: TRBV15
abundance: NA
j_gene: TRBJ2-1
CDR3nt: TGTGCCACCAGCTTCTCGACTTACTCCTACAATGAGCAGTTCTTC
CDR3aa: CATSFSTYSYNEQFF

d_gene: TRBD1
v_gene: TRBV5-4
abundance: NA
j_gene: TRBJ2-5
CDR3nt: TGTGCCAGCAGCACACAGGGGAAGGCGGAGACCCAGTACTTC
CDR3aa: CASSTQGKAETQYF

d_gene: TRBD1
v_gene: TRBV27
abundance: NA
j_gene: TRBJ1-2
CDR3nt: TGTGCCAGCAGAGCCGACAGGGGGCGTGATGGCTACACCTTC
CDR3aa: CASRADRGRDGYTF

d_gene: NA
v_gene: TRBV4-3
abundance: NA
j_gene: TRBJ1-5
CDR3nt: TGCGCCAGCAGCCAAGATACGGGGTCTTGGAATCAGCCCCAGCATTTT
CDR3aa: CASSQDTGSWNQPQHF

d_gene: NA
v_gene: TRBV6-1
abundance: NA
j_gene: TRBJ1-6
CDR3nt: TGTGCCAGCAGTGACCAGGGGATATCACCCCTCCACTTT
CDR3aa: CASSDQGISPLHF

d_gene: TRBD2
v_gene: TRBV19
abundance: NA
j_gene: TRBJ2-5
CDR3nt: TGTGCCAGTAGTACGGGACTAGCGGGAGAGACCCAGTACTTC
CDR3aa: CASSTGLAGETQYF

d_gene: NA
v_gene: TRBV19
abundance: NA
j_gene: TRBJ2-7
CDR3nt: TGTGCCAGTAGTAAGGTCGGGGTGAGAACTCCCGAGCAGTACTTC
CDR3aa: CASSKVGVRTPEQYF

d_gene: NA
v_gene: TRBV21-1
abundance: NA
j_gene: TRBJ2-7
CDR3nt: TGTGCCAGCAGCAAACCTCTCTTC
CDR3aa: CASSKPLF

d_gene: NA
v_gene: TRBV10-3
abundance: NA
j_gene: TRBJ2-7
CDR3nt: TGTGCCATCAGTGAGTCTGGTCGCGAGCAGTACTTC
CDR3aa: CAISESGREQYF

d_gene: TRBD2
v_gene: TRBV7-2
abundance: NA
j_gene: TRBJ2-1
CDR3nt: TGTGCCAGCAGCTTAAGGCGGGAGTCGGATTTCGGGCAGTTCTTC
CDR3aa: CASSLRRESDFGQFF

d_gene: NA
v_gene: TRBV14
abundance: NA
j_gene: TRBJ1-3
CDR3nt: TGTGCCAGCAGCCCGGGACCCAACTCTGGAAACACCATATATTTT
CDR3aa: CASSPGPNSGNTIYF

d_gene: TRBD2
v_gene: TRBV6-5
abundance: NA
j_gene: TRBJ2-2
CDR3nt: TGTGCCAGCAGTTCGAGGTTAGCGGGAGCCACCGGGGAGCTGTTTTTT
CDR3aa: CASSSRLAGATGELFF

d_gene: NA
v_gene: TRBV5-1
abundance: once
j_gene: TRBJ2-1
CDR3nt: TGCGCCAGCAGCGCGAGAAACGGGGGACAGAGTTACAATGAGCAGTTCTTC
CDR3aa: CASSARNGGQSYNEQFF

d_gene: NA
v_gene: TRBV18
abundance: NA
j_gene: TRBJ1-1
CDR3nt: TGTGCCAGCTCACGAACCCCAGTGGCCACTGAAGCTTTCTTT
CDR3aa: CASSRTPVATEAFF

d_gene: NA
v_gene: TRBV5-1
abundance: NA
j_gene: TRBJ1-2
CDR3nt: TGCGCCAGCAGCGTAGAAGACCGATATGGCTACACCTTC
CDR3aa: CASSVEDRYGYTF

d_gene: TRBD1
v_gene: TRBV5-1
abundance: NA
j_gene: TRBJ2-7
CDR3nt: TGCGCCAGCAGGCGGACAGGGGGCAAGTACGAGCAGTACTTC
CDR3aa: CASRRTGGKYEQYF

d_gene: NA
v_gene: TRBV2
abundance: NA
j_gene: TRBJ1-5
CDR3nt: TGTGCCAGCAGTGACAGGGGTCTTCAGCCCCAGCATTTT
CDR3aa: CASSDRGLQPQHF

d_gene: NA
v_gene: TRBV18
abundance: NA
j_gene: TRBJ2-3
CDR3nt: TGTGCCAGCTCACCGACGGTTATTAGCACAGATACGCAGTATTTT
CDR3aa: CASSPTVISTDTQYF

d_gene: NA
v_gene: TRBV5-1
abundance: once
j_gene: TRBJ2-2
CDR3nt: TGCGCCAGCAAGGGCGGCGGAACGAACACCGGGGAGCTGTTTTTT
CDR3aa: CASKGGGTNTGELFF

d_gene: NA
v_gene: TRBV6-1
abundance: NA
j_gene: TRBJ1-1
CDR3nt: TGTGCCAGCAGTCCCTCCCGTGTGAACACTGAAGCTTTCTTT
CDR3aa: CASSPSRVNTEAFF

d_gene: NA
v_gene: TRBV30
abundance: NA
j_gene: TRBJ1-6
CDR3nt: TGTGCCTGGAAAGGACAGCCGACTTATAATTCACCCCTCCACTTT
CDR3aa: CAWKGQPTYNSPLHF

d_gene: NA
v_gene: TRBV11-2
abundance: NA
j_gene: TRBJ2-7
CDR3nt: TGTGCCAGCAGCTTAAGTAGTACCTACGAGCAGTACTTC
CDR3aa: CASSLSSTYEQYF